This T cell receptor (beta chain) was recorded in a study of T cell responses to AZD1222 COVID-19 vaccine. Libraries were prepared by immunoSEQ multiplex PCR; TCRdb keeps only in-frame clonotypes and omits some of them. The sample has some 96,000 clones; approximately 88% are singletons. Germline lookup yields CDR1 SGHNT and CDR2 YYREEE (reference sequence). Trimming took 4 bases from V and 1 from J, leaving 8 bases between them. The CDR3 extends over 13 amino acids. V and J are TRBV5-4 and TRBJ2-5; D is unclear. The sequence derives from an adult in good health. Sample: peripheral blood, taken on day 0 of AZD1222 vaccination. The DNA for the CDR3 is TGTGCCAGCAGCCCGACGATCCAAGAGACCCAGTACTTC. Its translation is CASSPTIQETQYF.